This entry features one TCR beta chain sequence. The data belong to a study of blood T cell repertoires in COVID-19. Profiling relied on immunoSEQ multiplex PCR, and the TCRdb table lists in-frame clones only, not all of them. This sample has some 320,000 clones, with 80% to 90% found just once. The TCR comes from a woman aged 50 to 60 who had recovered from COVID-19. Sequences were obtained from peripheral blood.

The CDR3 nucleotides are TGTGCCAGCAGCGACGGACAGGGAATAAACACTGAAGCTTTCTTT. Protein product: CASSDGQGINTEAFF. The genes are TRBV7-9 and TRBJ1-1, with TRBD1 identical over 8 bases. The length of the CDR3 is 15 residues. Germline V CDR1 and CDR2: SEHNR, FQNEAQ (reference sequence). After removal of 5 bases from V and 2 bases from J, the junction contained 7 bases not matched to a gene.